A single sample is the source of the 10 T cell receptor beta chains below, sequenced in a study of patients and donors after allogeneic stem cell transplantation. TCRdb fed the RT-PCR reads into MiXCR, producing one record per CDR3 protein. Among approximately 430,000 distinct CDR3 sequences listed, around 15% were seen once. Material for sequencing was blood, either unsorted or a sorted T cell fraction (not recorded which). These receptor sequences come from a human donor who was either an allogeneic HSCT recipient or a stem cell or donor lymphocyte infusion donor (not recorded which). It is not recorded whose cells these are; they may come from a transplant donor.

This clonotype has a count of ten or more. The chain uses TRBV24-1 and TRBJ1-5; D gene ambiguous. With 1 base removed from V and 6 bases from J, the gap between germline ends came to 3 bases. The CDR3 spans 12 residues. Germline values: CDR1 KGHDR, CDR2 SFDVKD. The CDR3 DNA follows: TGTGCCACCAGTGATTTCACTCAGCCCCAGCATTTT. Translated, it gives CATSDFTQPQHF.

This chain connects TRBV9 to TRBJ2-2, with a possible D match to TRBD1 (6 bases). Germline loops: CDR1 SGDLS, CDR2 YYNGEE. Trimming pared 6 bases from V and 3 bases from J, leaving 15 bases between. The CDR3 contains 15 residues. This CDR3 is CASTRGGSDTGELFF. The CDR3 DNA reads TGTGCCAGCACCAGGGGCGGATCGGACACCGGGGAGCTGTTTTTT.

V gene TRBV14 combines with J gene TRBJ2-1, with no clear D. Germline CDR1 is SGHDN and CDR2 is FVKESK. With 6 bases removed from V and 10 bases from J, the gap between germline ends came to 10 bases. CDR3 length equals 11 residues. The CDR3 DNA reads TGTGCCAGCAGTCAGTCATGGGAGCAGTTCTTC. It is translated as CASSQSWEQFF.

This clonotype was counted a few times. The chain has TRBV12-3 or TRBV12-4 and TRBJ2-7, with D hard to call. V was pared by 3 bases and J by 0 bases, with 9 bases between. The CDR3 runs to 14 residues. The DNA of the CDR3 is TGTGCCAGCAGTTTTTTAGCTAGCTCCTACGAGCAGTACTTC. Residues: CASSFLASSYEQYF.

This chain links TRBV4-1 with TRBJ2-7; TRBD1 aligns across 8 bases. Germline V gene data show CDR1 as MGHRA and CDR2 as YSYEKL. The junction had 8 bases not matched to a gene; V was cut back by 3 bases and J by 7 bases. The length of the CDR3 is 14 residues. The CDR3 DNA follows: TGCGCCAGCAGCCATGACCAGGGGGCGCGGGAGCAGTACTTC. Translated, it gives CASSHDQGAREQYF.

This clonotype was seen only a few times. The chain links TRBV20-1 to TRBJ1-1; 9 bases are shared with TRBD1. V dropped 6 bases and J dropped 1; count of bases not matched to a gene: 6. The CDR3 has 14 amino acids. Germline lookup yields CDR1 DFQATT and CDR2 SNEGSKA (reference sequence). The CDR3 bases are TGCAGTGCGGATCGGACAGGGGCGAACACTGAAGCTTTCTTT. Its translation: CSADRTGANTEAFF.

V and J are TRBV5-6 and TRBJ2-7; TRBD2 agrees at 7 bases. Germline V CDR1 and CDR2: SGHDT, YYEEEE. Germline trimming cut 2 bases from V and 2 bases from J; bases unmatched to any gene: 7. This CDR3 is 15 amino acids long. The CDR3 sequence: CASSFSQRGPYEQYF. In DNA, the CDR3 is TGTGCCAGCAGCTTCTCCCAGCGGGGCCCCTACGAGCAGTACTTC.

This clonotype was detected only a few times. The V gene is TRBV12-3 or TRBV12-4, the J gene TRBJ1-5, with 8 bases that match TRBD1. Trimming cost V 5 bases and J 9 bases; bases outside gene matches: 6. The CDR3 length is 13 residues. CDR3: CASSQTDRGPQHF. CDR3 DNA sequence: TGTGCCAGCAGTCAAACCGACAGGGGGCCCCAGCATTTT.

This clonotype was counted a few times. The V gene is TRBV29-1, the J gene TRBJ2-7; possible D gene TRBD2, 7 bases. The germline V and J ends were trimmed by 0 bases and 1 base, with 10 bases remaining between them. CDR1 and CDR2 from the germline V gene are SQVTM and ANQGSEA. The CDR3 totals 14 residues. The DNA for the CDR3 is TGCAGCGTTGAAGAGGGGGGGCGGTCCTACGAGCAGTACTTC. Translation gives CSVEEGGRSYEQYF.

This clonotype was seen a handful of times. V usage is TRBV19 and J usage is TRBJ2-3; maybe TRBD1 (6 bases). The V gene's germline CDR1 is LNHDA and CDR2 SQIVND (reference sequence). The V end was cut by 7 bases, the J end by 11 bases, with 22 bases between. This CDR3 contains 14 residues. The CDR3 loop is CASNPGHSTRGQYF. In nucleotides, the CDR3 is TGTGCCAGTAACCCGGGACACAGCACCCGCGGGCAGTATTTT.